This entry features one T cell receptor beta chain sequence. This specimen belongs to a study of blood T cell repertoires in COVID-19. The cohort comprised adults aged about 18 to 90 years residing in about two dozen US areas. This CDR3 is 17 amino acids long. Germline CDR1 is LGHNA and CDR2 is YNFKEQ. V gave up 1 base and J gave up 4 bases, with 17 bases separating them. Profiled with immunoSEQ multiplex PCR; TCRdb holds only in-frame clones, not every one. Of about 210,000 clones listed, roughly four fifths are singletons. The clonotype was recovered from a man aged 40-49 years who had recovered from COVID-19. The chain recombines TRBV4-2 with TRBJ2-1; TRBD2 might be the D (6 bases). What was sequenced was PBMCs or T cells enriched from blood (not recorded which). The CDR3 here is CASSQGRGLRLYNEQFF. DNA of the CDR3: TGTGCCAGCAGCCAAGGTCGGGGGTTGCGACTTTACAATGAGCAGTTCTTC.